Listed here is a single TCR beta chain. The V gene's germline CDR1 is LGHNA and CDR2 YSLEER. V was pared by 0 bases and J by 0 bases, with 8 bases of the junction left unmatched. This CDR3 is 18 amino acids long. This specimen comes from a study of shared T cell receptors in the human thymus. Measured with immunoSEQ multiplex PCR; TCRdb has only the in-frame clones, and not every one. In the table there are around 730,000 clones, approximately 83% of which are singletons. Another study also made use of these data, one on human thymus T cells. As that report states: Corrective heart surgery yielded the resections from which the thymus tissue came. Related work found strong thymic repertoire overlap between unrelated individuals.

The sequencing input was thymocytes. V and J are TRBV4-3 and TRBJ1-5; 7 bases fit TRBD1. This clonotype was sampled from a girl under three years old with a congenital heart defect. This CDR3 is CASSQDKTGRDSNQPQHF. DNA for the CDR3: TGCGCCAGCAGCCAAGATAAGACAGGGCGGGATAGCAATCAGCCCCAGCATTTT.